The entry below gives a single T cell receptor beta chain sequence along with its context. Its cognate antigen is unknown. This record belongs to a study of shared clonotypes between healthy human individuals. About the study: Each donor's CD8 memory used one plate, CD8 naive two, each CD4 subset three. Study-wide results and caveats: As a rule, naive subsets had a larger estimated richness than memory subsets.

Libraries were prepared by immunoSEQ multiplex PCR; TCRdb keeps only in-frame clonotypes and omits some of them. The sample holds under 1,900,000 clones, less than 99% seen once. Germline CDR1 reads SGHAT; CDR2 reads FQNNGV. Trimming cost V 3 bases and J 7 bases, with 10 bases left between them. There are 13 residues in the CDR3. The source is a man younger than 45 in good health. Input material: naive CD4+ T cells sorted from blood. Subset denoted: CD45RA+ positively selected. The chain uses TRBV11-2 and TRBJ1-3; D not certain. CDR3 loop: CASSFPGSNTIYF. CDR3 DNA: TGTGCCAGCAGCTTTCCGGGGTCCAACACCATATATTTT.